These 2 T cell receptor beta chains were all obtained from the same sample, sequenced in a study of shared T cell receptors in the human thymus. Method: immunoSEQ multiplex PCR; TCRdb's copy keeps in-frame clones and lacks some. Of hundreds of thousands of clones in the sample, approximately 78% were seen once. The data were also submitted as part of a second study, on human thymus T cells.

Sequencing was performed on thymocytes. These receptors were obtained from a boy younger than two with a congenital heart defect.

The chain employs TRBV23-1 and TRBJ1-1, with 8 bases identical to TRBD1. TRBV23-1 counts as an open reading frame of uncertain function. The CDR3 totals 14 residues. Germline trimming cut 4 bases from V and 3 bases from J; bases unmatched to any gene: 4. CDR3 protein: CASSLPTGDTEAFF. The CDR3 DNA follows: TGCGCCAGCAGTCTACCGACAGGGGACACTGAAGCTTTCTTT.

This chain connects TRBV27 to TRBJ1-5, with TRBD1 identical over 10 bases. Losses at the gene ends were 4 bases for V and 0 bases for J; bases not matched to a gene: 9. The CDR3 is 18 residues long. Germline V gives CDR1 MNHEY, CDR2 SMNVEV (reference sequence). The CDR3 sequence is CASSSSRDRGYSNQPQHF. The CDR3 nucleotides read TGTGCCAGCAGTTCATCCCGGGACAGGGGATATAGCAATCAGCCCCAGCATTTT.